This T cell receptor (beta chain) was sequenced during a study of blood T cells in healthy people across ages. Sample-barcoded 5' priming and a J-beta primer mix drove a second PCR of about 7 to 12 cycles. One entry per CDR3 protein results from TCRdb running MiXCR on the 5' RACE reads. The sample has 1.2 million to 1.5 million distinct CDR3 sequences, 42% seen once; the top ten hold 7.9%. Each sample yielded at least 6 micrograms of PBMC total RNA. Germline CDR1 ENHRY, CDR2 SYGVKD. The CDR3 covers 13 residues. V shed 7 bases and J 1 base; nucleotides not matched to a gene: 1. The sequenced sample consisted of blood. This TCR was recovered from a woman aged 18-30 years in good health. This chain joins TRBV10-3 and TRBJ2-3; 8 nucleotides align to TRBD2. The DNA for the CDR3 is TGTGCCATCACCGGGAGGGGCACAGATACGCAGTATTTT. Amino acid sequence: CAITGRGTDTQYF.